Described below is a single TCR beta chain sequence and its context. TCRdb's copy holds only in-frame clones and misses some; the assay was immunoSEQ multiplex PCR. The repertoire holds about 310,000 clones, with almost 90% as singletons. These data are taken from a study of blood T cell repertoires in COVID-19. Looked up from germline, CDR1 is SGDLS and CDR2 is YYNGEE. V gave up 1 base and J gave up 1 base, with 10 bases separating them. CDR3 length: 15 residues. V gene TRBV9 combines with J gene TRBJ2-3, with a possible D match to TRBD2 (6 bases). Material: peripheral blood. The source is a woman between 40 and 50 years old with COVID-19, enrolled during active disease. Here the CDR3 DNA reads TGTGCCAGCAGCGTAACTAGCCGTCGCACAGATACGCAGTATTTT. Translated: CASSVTSRRTDTQYF.